The 31 T cell receptor beta chains below were found in one sample sequenced in a study of blood T cell repertoires in COVID-19. Measured with immunoSEQ multiplex PCR; TCRdb has only the in-frame clones, and not every one. Of 250,000 or so clones listed, 90% are singletons. The sample consisted of peripheral blood. The receptors were gathered from a woman aged 55 to 70 with COVID-19, enrolled during active disease.

The chain links TRBV6-2 or TRBV6-3 to TRBJ2-2; possible D gene TRBD2, 7 bases. Trimming stripped 5 bases from V and 2 bases from J, with 12 bases between. CDR1 and CDR2 from the germline V gene are MNHEY and SVGEGT. This CDR3 region has 15 residues. The CDR3: CASSLWGGNTGELFF. In nucleotides, the CDR3 is TGTGCCAGCAGTCTGTGGGGGGGCAACACCGGGGAGCTGTTTTTT.

The sample holds one count of this clone. The V call is TRBV19, the J call TRBJ1-6; 9 nucleotides align to TRBD1. This CDR3 is built from 14 residues. Germline V CDR1 and CDR2: LNHDA, SQIVND (reference sequence). With 5 bases clipped from V and 4 bases from J, the junction kept 0 bases outside the gene matches. The CDR3 here is CASSGQGYNSPLHF. The CDR3, as DNA: TGTGCCAGTAGTGGACAGGGGTATAATTCACCCCTCCACTTT.

This chain links TRBV5-1 with TRBJ2-1; 9 nucleotides line up with TRBD1. V shed 2 bases and J 6 bases; nucleotides not matched to a gene: 9. From germline, CDR1 is SGHRS and CDR2 YFSETQ. The CDR3 consists of 16 residues. The DNA for the CDR3 is TGCGCCAGCAGCTTAGTTTTGGGGACAGGGATCAATGAGCAGTTCTTC. As protein: CASSLVLGTGINEQFF.

The genes are TRBV6-2 or TRBV6-3 and TRBJ1-6; no definite D call. The V end was cut by 0 bases, the J end by 10 bases, with 4 bases between. The CDR3 consists of 12 residues. The germline gives CDR1 MNHEY, CDR2 SVGEGT. Here the CDR3 DNA reads TGTGCCAGCAGTTACTCGGAGTCACCCCTCCACTTT. The encoded protein is CASSYSESPLHF.

The chain recombines TRBV5-1 with TRBJ1-1; 7 bases align to TRBD1. Germline CDR1 is SGHRS and CDR2 is YFSETQ. Unmatched junction bases numbered 16, after V lost 4 bases and J lost 7 bases. This CDR3 contains 16 residues. CDR3: CASSTRQGSRRIEAFF. CDR3 nucleotide sequence: TGCGCCAGCAGCACCCGACAGGGTTCGCGAAGGATTGAAGCTTTCTTT. Full variable domain (missing parts from reference TRBV5-1 and TRBJ1-1): KAGVTQTPRYLIKTRGQQVTLSCSPISGHRSVSWYQQTPGQGLQFLFEYFSETQRNKGNFPGRFSGRQFSNSRSEMNVSTLELGDSALYLCASSTRQGSRRIEAFFGQGTRLTVV.

The rearrangement uses TRBV3-1 (or the pseudogene TRBV3-2) and TRBJ2-7; a possible D gene is TRBD1 (6 bases). V was clipped by 0 bases and J by 10 bases, with 22 bases between them. CDR3 length: 16 amino acids. Germline V gene sequence: CDR1 LGHDT, CDR2 YNNKEL (reference sequence). CDR3 sequence (DNA): TGTGCCAGCAGCCAAGATAGGGACACGCCTTCCGGGTACCAGTACTTC. It yields the protein CASSQDRDTPSGYQYF.

The CDR3 region has the DNA TGTGCTAGTGGTTTGGCAGGGGCGGGAGGGACTGAAGCTTTCTTT. This sequence encodes CASGLAGAGGTEAFF. This rearrangement joins TRBV12-5 to TRBJ1-1, with a weak D call TRBD1 (6 bases). V shed 1 base and J shed 5 bases, with 14 bases lying between them. This CDR3 has 15 residues. The germline CDR1 and CDR2 sequences are LGHNT and FRNRAP.

This clone was seen only once. The rearrangement joins TRBV7-2 to TRBJ2-5; D perhaps matches TRBD2 (5 bases). The CDR3 has 15 amino acids. Germline assignment: CDR1 SGHTA and CDR2 FQGNSA. V lost 4 bases to trimming and J lost 5 bases, with 17 bases between them. CDR3 in DNA: TGTGCCAGCAGCTCCATCACGGTGCGCGGGGAGACCCAGTACTTC. It translates to CASSSITVRGETQYF.

The chain couples TRBV3-1 (or the pseudogene TRBV3-2) to TRBJ1-2, with no clear D. CDR1 is LGHDT, CDR2 YNNKEL, per germline (reference sequence). The CDR3 is 13 amino acids. V lost 6 bases to trimming and J lost 4 bases, with 12 bases between them. The CDR3 bases are TGTGCCAGCAGTGACTCGTTCCCCTATGGCTACACCTTC. This gives the protein CASSDSFPYGYTF.

V and J are TRBV30 and TRBJ1-5; no reliable D call. The germline V and J ends were trimmed by 3 bases and 6 bases, with 12 bases remaining between them. Germline V gives CDR1 GTSNPN, CDR2 SVGIG (reference sequence). The CDR3 sequence is 13 residues long. CDR3 loop: CAWRRSEGQPQHF. In nucleotides, the CDR3 is TGTGCCTGGAGAAGATCGGAGGGTCAGCCCCAGCATTTT.

This chain connects TRBV28 to TRBJ2-3; D gene unclear. This CDR3 comprises 13 residues. With 2 bases removed from V and 8 bases from J, the gap between germline ends came to 11 bases. Per the germline V gene, CDR1 is MDHEN and CDR2 is SYDVKM. The CDR3, as DNA: TGTGCCAGCAGTTTAAAACTGCACGGTACGCAGTATTTT. It specifies CASSLKLHGTQYF.

This rearrangement joins TRBV6-5 to TRBJ2-1, with D perhaps matching TRBD2 (5 bases). The length of the CDR3 is 14 residues. Between the trimmed V and J ends, which lost 6 bases and 7 bases, there was a span of 16 bases. Germline CDR1 MNHEY, CDR2 SVGAGI. CDR3 region: CASRDGVGMNEQFF. CDR3 nucleotide sequence: TGTGCCAGCAGAGACGGGGTTGGAATGAATGAGCAGTTCTTC.

The V gene is TRBV11-3, the J gene TRBJ1-2; tentative D call: TRBD1 (6 bases). The CDR3 covers 15 residues. CDR1 and CDR2 from the germline V gene are SGHNT and YENEEA. Trimming took 1 base from V and 4 from J, leaving 13 bases between them. The CDR3 region has the DNA TGTGCCAGCAGCTTAGGGTCTGGGGGCTCCTATGGCTACACCTTC. It codes for CASSLGSGGSYGYTF.

V gene TRBV21-1 combines with J gene TRBJ1-1; the table assigns TRBD1, which was not confirmed against the DNA. TRBV21-1 is deemed a pseudogene. The CDR3 has 21 amino acids. CDR3 sequence (DNA): TGTGCCAGCAGCTCACCCGGGACAGTTAACACAATCACGAAACAGAACACTGAAGCTTTCTTT. Translated: CASSSPGTVNTITKQNTEAFF.

The V gene is TRBV5-1, the J gene TRBJ2-5; D is perhaps TRBD2 (5 bases). Looked up from germline, CDR1 is SGHRS and CDR2 is YFSETQ. The CDR3 runs 13 residues. The ends were cut back, 4 bases at V and 11 bases at J, with 18 bases in the middle. Here the CDR3 reads CASSPATSRIQYF. CDR3 bases: TGCGCCAGCAGCCCGGCCACTAGTAGGATACAGTACTTC. Using reference TRBV5-1 and TRBJ2-5 for the parts outside the CDR3, the full variable domain is KAGVTQTPRYLIKTRGQQVTLSCSPISGHRSVSWYQQTPGQGLQFLFEYFSETQRNKGNFPGRFSGRQFSNSRSEMNVSTLELGDSALYLCASSPATSRIQYFGPGTRLLVL.

This clone appeared a single time. Here the CDR3 reads CASRLLAGDANEQFF. Here the CDR3 DNA reads TGTGCCAGCAGGCTACTAGCGGGGGACGCCAATGAGCAGTTCTTC. The chain links TRBV2 to TRBJ2-1, with 11 positions matching TRBD2. With V trimmed by 6 bases and J by 6 bases, 7 bases remained unmatched. The CDR3 has 15 residues. Germline CDR1 reads SNHLY; CDR2 reads FYNNEI. Full variable domain (missing parts from reference TRBV2 and TRBJ2-1): EPEVTQTPSHQVTQMGQEVILRCVPISNHLYFYWYRQILGQKVEFLVSFYNNEISEKSEIFDDQFSVERPDGSNFTLKIRSTKLEDSAMYFCASRLLAGDANEQFFGPGTRLTVL.

CDR3 coding DNA: TGCGCCAGCAGCCAGGGGAGGCTGGCGAACACCGGGGAGCTGTTTTTT. It yields the protein CASSQGRLANTGELFF. This chain links TRBV4-3 with TRBJ2-2; perhaps TRBD2 as D (6 bases). Trimming pared 3 bases from V and 0 bases from J, leaving 11 bases between. The CDR3 is made up of 16 amino acids. Per germline, CDR1 LGHNA and CDR2 YSLEER.

The chain joins TRBV5-4 to TRBJ1-2; TRBD1 agrees at 8 bases. CDR1 is SGHNT, CDR2 YYREEE, per germline (reference sequence). The ends lost 4 bases at V and 5 bases at J; junction bases unmatched: 10. There are 15 residues in the CDR3. The CDR3: CASSPGQGPLYGYTF. In DNA, the CDR3 is TGTGCCAGCAGCCCCGGACAGGGACCGTTATATGGCTACACCTTC.

The chain uses TRBV5-6 and TRBJ2-3, with D perhaps matching TRBD1 (5 bases). The CDR3 covers 15 residues. Trimming cost V 0 bases and J 2 bases, with 10 bases left between them. The germline V gene has CDR1 SGHDT and CDR2 YYEEEE. Written as DNA, the CDR3 is TGTGCCAGCAGCTTGGTTCAGGGTCACACAGATACGCAGTATTTT. It yields the protein CASSLVQGHTDTQYF.

This clone was seen a handful of times. CDR3 nucleotides: TGTGCCAGTAGACGACAGGGGTCCTACGAGCAGTACTTC. This encodes CASRRQGSYEQYF. This sequence joins TRBV19 and TRBJ2-7, with 8 bases lining up with TRBD1. The V and J ends lost 6 bases and 1 base, in that order; junction bases with no gene match: 2. The CDR3 sequence is 13 residues long. In germline, CDR1 is LNHDA, CDR2 SQIVND (reference sequence). The full variable domain, rest sourced from reference TRBV19 and TRBJ2-7, is DGGITQSPKYLFRKEGQNVTLSCEQNLNHDAMYWYRQDPGQGLRLIYYSQIVNDFQKGDIAEGYSVSREKKESFPLTVTSAQKNPTAFYLCASRRQGSYEQYFGPGTRLTVT.

The rearrangement uses TRBV4-1 and TRBJ1-5; TRBD1 matches 9 bases. Germline lookup yields CDR1 MGHRA and CDR2 YSYEKL. This CDR3 contains 14 residues. Losses at the gene ends were 2 bases for V and 6 bases for J; bases not matched to a gene: 2. CDR3 sequence: CASSQTGGSQPQHF. As DNA, the CDR3 is TGCGCCAGCAGCCAAACAGGGGGCTCTCAGCCCCAGCATTTT.

The genes are TRBV6-6 and TRBJ1-1; D is undetermined. Trimming removed 4 bases from V and 9 bases from J, with 18 bases in between. CDR3 length equals 14 residues. The V gene's germline CDR1 is MNHNY and CDR2 SVGAGI (reference sequence). Written as DNA, the CDR3 is TGTGCCAGCAGTTCACAGACTACACGGCCTAAAGCTTTCTTT. It codes for CASSSQTTRPKAFF.

This chain links TRBV10-3 with TRBJ1-5, with 8 bases fitting TRBD1. V lost 3 bases to trimming and J lost 0 bases; unmatched junction nucleotides: 7. From germline, CDR1 is ENHRY and CDR2 SYGVKD. The CDR3 is made up of 17 amino acids. CDR3 nucleotides: TGTGCCATCAGTGACTCCGGGACAGGTGTTAGCAATCAGCCCCAGCATTTT. Translated, it gives CAISDSGTGVSNQPQHF.

The chain couples TRBV4-3 to TRBJ1-1; possibly TRBD1 for D (5 bases). The CDR3 consists of 14 residues. Trimming left V 1 base short and J 1 base short, with 7 bases between. CDR1 and CDR2 (germline): LGHNA, YSLEER. The CDR3 loop is CASSQGTRNTEAFF. In DNA form, the CDR3 reads TGCGCCAGCAGCCAAGGGACACGGAACACTGAAGCTTTCTTT.

The chain joins TRBV25-1 to TRBJ1-1; D not certain. Looked up from germline, CDR1 is MGHDK and CDR2 is SYGVNS. This CDR3 region has 13 residues. Trimming pared 7 bases from V and 0 bases from J, leaving 9 bases between. CDR3 sequence (DNA): TGTGCCAGCACCGAGCTCCTGAACACTGAAGCTTTCTTT. Amino acid sequence: CASTELLNTEAFF.

CDR3 sequence reads: CASRKDRGMGEKLFF. CDR3 coding DNA: TGTGCCAGCAGAAAAGACAGGGGTATGGGTGAAAAACTGTTTTTT. The V and J genes are TRBV2 and TRBJ1-4; TRBD1 matches 8 bases. The J segment lost 7 bases and the V segment lost 6 bases, leaving 10 bases of the junction unmatched. Per the germline V gene, CDR1 is SNHLY and CDR2 is FYNNEI. The CDR3 consists of 15 residues.

The rearrangement uses TRBV3-1 (or the pseudogene TRBV3-2) and TRBJ2-7, with unresolved D. The CDR3 sequence is 13 residues long. The ends were cut back, 3 bases at V and 1 base at J, with 7 bases in the middle. Germline assignment: CDR1 LGHDT and CDR2 YNNKEL (reference sequence). CDR3 amino acids: CASSQIASYEQYF. CDR3 DNA sequence: TGTGCCAGCAGCCAGATCGCGTCCTACGAGCAGTACTTC.

This chain joins TRBV11-3 and TRBJ1-1; D ambiguous. In germline, CDR1 is SGHNT, CDR2 YENEEA. The ends were cut back, 0 bases at V and 7 bases at J, with 9 bases in the middle. The CDR3 runs to 13 residues. The CDR3 loop reads CASSLEPEGEAFF. The CDR3 DNA sequence: TGTGCCAGCAGCTTAGAGCCCGAGGGTGAAGCTTTCTTT. The whole variable domain, filled in from reference TRBV11-3 and TRBJ1-1, reads EAGVVQSPRYKIIEKKQPVAFWCNPISGHNTLYWYLQNLGQGPELLIRYENEEAVDDSQLPKDRFSAERLKGVDSTLKIQPAELGDSAVYLCASSLEPEGEAFFGQGTRLTVV.

This chain links TRBV2 with TRBJ2-7, with TRBD2 matching over 13 bases. The CDR3 runs 19 residues. The V gene's germline CDR1 is SNHLY and CDR2 FYNNEI. The trim removed 11 bases at V and 3 bases at J, leaving 22 bases unmatched. The CDR3 reads CALIWMRTSGGLWFYEQYF. In DNA form, the CDR3 reads TGTGCCCTGATATGGATGCGGACTAGCGGGGGTCTTTGGTTCTACGAGCAGTACTTC.

The chain employs TRBV19 and TRBJ2-7, with D perhaps matching TRBD1 (6 bases). The CDR3 extends over 13 amino acids. The V gene's germline CDR1 is LNHDA and CDR2 SQIVND (reference sequence). Trimming removed 5 bases at V and 2 bases at J, with 10 bases between. The CDR3 loop is CASSGRGTYEQYF. The CDR3 DNA is TGTGCCAGTAGTGGCAGGGGCACCTACGAGCAGTACTTC.

CDR3 in amino acids: CASSLSIAGVSTDTQYF. The CDR3, as DNA: TGTGCCAGCAGCCTCTCGATAGCGGGGGTCAGCACAGATACGCAGTATTTT. The V gene is TRBV4-2, the J gene TRBJ2-3; 9 bases fit TRBD2. Germline trimming cut 4 bases from V and 0 bases from J; bases unmatched to any gene: 8. This CDR3 comprises 17 residues. Germline assignment: CDR1 LGHNA and CDR2 YNFKEQ.